One sample yielded the 8 T cell receptor beta chains listed below, sequenced in a study of T cell clonotyping in hematopoietic cell transplantation. As to time point: recipient sample about 28 days before transplant, after cytoreduction. Assay used: immunoSEQ multiplex PCR; TCRdb lists only in-frame clones, some missing. Among about 7,100 clones listed, roughly 88% were seen once. Sequencing used peripheral blood mononuclear cells, obtained before stem cell transplant. Source of these receptors: a man younger than 40 with acute myeloid leukemia. Some clones in this sample may be carry-over from other donors' samples.

The CDR3 is CSARLVDTQYF. DNA of the CDR3: TGCAGTGCTAGACTAGTAGATACGCAGTATTTT. The genes are TRBV20-1 and TRBJ2-3; D gene ambiguous. Trimming took 2 bases from V and 5 from J, leaving 5 bases between them. Germline V gene data show CDR1 as DFQATT and CDR2 as SNEGSKA (reference sequence). This CDR3 contains 11 residues.

This rearrangement joins TRBV2 to TRBJ1-5; D is unclear. This CDR3 is built from 15 residues. Trimming removed 2 bases at V and 3 bases at J, with 11 bases between. Germline V gene data show CDR1 as SNHLY and CDR2 as FYNNEI. The DNA for the CDR3 is TGTGCCAGCAGTGAACCAGGAACGTACAATCAGCCCCAGCATTTT. As protein: CASSEPGTYNQPQHF.

This clone was seen once. V is TRBV28 and J is TRBJ2-1; the D gene could be TRBD1 or TRBD2 (5 bases each). This CDR3 has 16 amino acids. The germline V gene encodes CDR1 MDHEN and CDR2 SYDVKM. The V end was cut by 6 bases, the J end by 10 bases, with 25 bases between. This CDR3 is CASSRPPPGTKREQFF. In DNA form, the CDR3 reads TGTGCCAGCAGCCGACCCCCTCCAGGGACCAAGCGGGAGCAGTTCTTC.

V and J are TRBV28 and TRBJ2-7; no clear D. The J call may be mistaken, given a closer DNA end match to TRBJ2-1. The germline CDR1 and CDR2 sequences are MDHEN and SYDVKM. CDR3 size: 14 residues. CDR3 region: CASSSSGVYNEQFF. CDR3 sequence (DNA): TGTGCCAGCAGTTCATCTGGAGTCTACAATGAGCAGTTCTTC.

This chain links TRBV5-1 with TRBJ2-5; 7 bases map to TRBD1. J gave up 0 bases and V 3 bases, and 5 bases lay outside the gene matches. CDR3 length: 15 amino acids. CDR1 and CDR2 from the germline V gene are SGHRS and YFSETQ. CDR3 nucleotides: TGCGCCAGCAGCTCCCGGGACAGCAACCAAGAGACCCAGTACTTC. This sequence encodes CASSSRDSNQETQYF.

This chain uses TRBV29-1 with TRBJ1-2; no reliable D call. V was cut by 1 base and J by 8 bases, with 5 bases left in between. The CDR3 spans 10 residues. Germline CDR1 and CDR2: SQVTM and ANQGSEA. The DNA for the CDR3 is TGCAGCGTTGAAGGGTTCGGCTACACCTTC. Translation: CSVEGFGYTF.

The V gene is TRBV14, the J gene TRBJ1-1; no reliable D call. Between the trimmed V and J ends, which lost 5 bases and 2 bases, there was a span of 15 bases. The CDR3 spans 15 residues. CDR1 SGHDN and CDR2 FVKESK come from the germline V gene. In DNA, the CDR3 is TGTGCCAGCAGCGTTCAATCCGGACCTAACACTGAAGCTTTCTTT. Translating gives CASSVQSGPNTEAFF. The entire variable domain, with the rest obtained from reference TRBV14 and TRBJ1-1, is as follows: EAGVTQFPSHSVIEKGQTVTLRCDPISGHDNLYWYRRVMGKEIKFLLHFVKESKQDESGMPNNRFLAERTGGTYSTLKVQPAELEDSGVYFCASSVQSGPNTEAFFGQGTRLTVV.

This clone appeared once. The J gene is TRBJ2-7, the V gene TRBV2; D ambiguous. The germline V and J ends were trimmed by 6 bases and 3 bases, with 9 bases remaining between them. The CDR3 sequence is 12 residues long. Germline values: CDR1 SNHLY, CDR2 FYNNEI. CDR3 DNA sequence: TGTGCCAGCAGAGGGCTGGGCTACGAGCAGTACTTC. Translated: CASRGLGYEQYF.